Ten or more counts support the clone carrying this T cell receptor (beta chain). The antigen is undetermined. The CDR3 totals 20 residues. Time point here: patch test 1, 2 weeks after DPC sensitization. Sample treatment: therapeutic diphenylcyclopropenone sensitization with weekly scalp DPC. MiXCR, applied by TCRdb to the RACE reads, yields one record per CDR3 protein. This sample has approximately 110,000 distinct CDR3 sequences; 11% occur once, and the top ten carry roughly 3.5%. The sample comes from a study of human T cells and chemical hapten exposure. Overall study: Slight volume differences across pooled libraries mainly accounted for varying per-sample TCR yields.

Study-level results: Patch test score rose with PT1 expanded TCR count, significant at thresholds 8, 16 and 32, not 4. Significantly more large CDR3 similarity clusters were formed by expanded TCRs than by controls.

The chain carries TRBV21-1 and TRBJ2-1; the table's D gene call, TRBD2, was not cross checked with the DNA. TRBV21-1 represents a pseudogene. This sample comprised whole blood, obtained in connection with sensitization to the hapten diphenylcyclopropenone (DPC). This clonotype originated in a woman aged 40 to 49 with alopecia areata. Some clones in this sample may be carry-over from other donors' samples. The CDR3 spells CASSMVRLAGNPSPYNEQFF. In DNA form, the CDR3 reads TGTGCCAGCAGCATGGTCCGACTAGCGGGAAACCCCTCCCCCTACAATGAGCAGTTCTTC.